The next 15 T cell receptor beta chains were all read from a single sample in a study of blood T cell repertoires in COVID-19. The protocol was immunoSEQ multiplex PCR, while the TCRdb copy is restricted to in-frame clones and leaves out a portion. Found here are under 500,000 clones, 80% to 90% of them singletons; the top ten hold around 1.1%. Specimen: PBMCs or T cells enriched from blood (not recorded which). The receptors were sampled from a man aged 30 to 45 who had recovered from COVID-19.

This chain links TRBV21-1 with TRBJ2-1; no check of the table's D call, TRBD2, against the DNA was made. TRBV21-1 is an annotated pseudogene. This CDR3 region has 15 residues. The CDR3, as DNA: TGTGCCAGCAGCCCCGGGACTCCGGCCGAATTTGAGCAGTTCTTC. It specifies CASSPGTPAEFEQFF.

With respect to this clone: Other nucleotide sequences in the sample specify the same CDR3. The CDR3 nucleotides read TGTGCCAGCGGCCGGGACAGGGGAAATCAGCCCCAGCATTTT. It yields the protein CASGRDRGNQPQHF. V usage is TRBV27 and J usage is TRBJ1-5; 10 bases are shared with TRBD1. V shed 8 bases and J 4 bases; nucleotides not matched to a gene: 5. CDR3 length: 14 amino acids. Germline V gene data show CDR1 as MNHEY and CDR2 as SMNVEV (reference sequence).

This clone was detected once. V usage is TRBV7-8 and J usage is TRBJ1-2, with D uncertain. The V end lost 2 bases, the J end lost 2 bases, and 6 bases lay between the germline ends. The CDR3 runs to 13 residues. Germline V CDR1 and CDR2: SGHVS, FQNEAQ. DNA of the CDR3: TGTGCCAGCAGCTTAAAGCCCAACTATGGCTACACCTTC. As protein: CASSLKPNYGYTF.

V and J are TRBV30 and TRBJ2-2; D is possibly TRBD2 (5 bases). V dropped 5 bases and J dropped 7 bases, with 20 bases sitting between them. The CDR3 sequence is 15 residues long. Germline V CDR1 and CDR2: GTSNPN, SVGIG (reference sequence). The CDR3 DNA is TGTGCCTGGGGACTCGAGATCAAGTCCGGCGGGGAGCTGTTTTTT. Its protein is CAWGLEIKSGGELFF.

This chain joins TRBV19 and TRBJ1-2; D is undetermined. V shed 1 base and J shed 7 bases, with 10 bases lying between them. CDR3 length: 13 amino acids. Per the germline V gene, CDR1 is LNHDA and CDR2 is SQIVND (reference sequence). CDR3: CASSIVTYSGYTF. DNA of the CDR3: TGTGCCAGTAGTATAGTCACCTATAGTGGCTACACCTTC.

The genes are TRBV5-1 and TRBJ1-4; 8 nucleotides align to TRBD1. The CDR3 runs to 14 residues. Germline CDR1 and CDR2: SGHRS and YFSETQ. With V trimmed by 0 bases and J by 6 bases, 1 base remained unmatched. As DNA, the CDR3 is TGCGCCAGCAGCTTGGGGACAGGGTATGAAAAACTGTTTTTT. It yields the protein CASSLGTGYEKLFF.

This chain links TRBV3-1 (or the pseudogene TRBV3-2) with TRBJ2-7; no reliable D call. V lost 5 bases and J 2 bases, leaving 7 bases between the germline ends. The germline V gene has CDR1 LGHDT and CDR2 YNNKEL (reference sequence). This CDR3 comprises 12 residues. CDR3 sequence: CASSSFTYEQYF. The CDR3 DNA sequence: TGTGCCAGCAGCTCCTTTACCTACGAGCAGTACTTC.

In this sample, this clone turned up once. V and J are TRBV19 and TRBJ2-7; 12 bases match TRBD2. The CDR3 extends over 15 amino acids. Germline V lookup: CDR1 LNHDA, CDR2 SQIVND (reference sequence). Trimming took 7 bases from V and 7 from J; bases not matched to a gene: 11. CDR3: CASKELAGGPSEQYF. The CDR3 DNA is TGTGCCAGTAAGGAGCTAGCGGGAGGGCCGTCTGAGCAGTACTTC.

This chain joins TRBV6-5 and TRBJ2-2; D is perhaps TRBD1 (5 bases). This CDR3 spans 14 amino acids. The germline gives CDR1 MNHEY, CDR2 SVGAGI. The V and J ends lost 6 bases and 6 bases respectively, with 14 bases between them. CDR3 loop: CASSKDITSGELFF. CDR3 DNA sequence: TGTGCCAGCAGCAAGGACATAACATCCGGGGAGCTGTTTTTT.

The gene calls are TRBV4-1 and TRBJ2-6, with no clear D. The CDR3 spans 16 residues. V lost 4 bases to trimming and J lost 0 bases, with 10 bases between them. Per the germline V gene, CDR1 is MGHRA and CDR2 is YSYEKL. The CDR3 DNA sequence: TGCGCCAGCAGCCCCGCGGCTAACTCTGGGGCCAACGTCCTGACTTTC. Its protein is CASSPAANSGANVLTF.

A word on this clone: An end of the junction does not agree with germline; a read error may underlie this. V gene TRBV10-1 combines with J gene TRBJ1-5; tentative D call: TRBD1 (5 bases). Germline lookup yields CDR1 WNHNN and CDR2 SYGVQD (reference sequence). The CDR3 has 15 amino acids. The CDR3 is CASSFLDSPNRPQHF. CDR3 nucleotides: TGCGCCAGCAGTTTCCTTGACAGTCCCAATCGGCCCCAGCATTTT.

The gene calls are TRBV5-1 and TRBJ2-3; TRBD1 aligns across 8 bases. CDR1 and CDR2 from the germline V gene are SGHRS and YFSETQ. The CDR3 runs 15 residues. The ends lost 4 bases at V and 4 bases at J; junction bases unmatched: 8. The CDR3: CASSPGQGLSDTQYF. The CDR3 nucleotides are TGCGCCAGCAGCCCCGGACAGGGCCTGTCAGATACGCAGTATTTT. The complete variable domain, with remaining parts taken from reference TRBV5-1 and TRBJ2-3, reads KAGVTQTPRYLIKTRGQQVTLSCSPISGHRSVSWYQQTPGQGLQFLFEYFSETQRNKGNFPGRFSGRQFSNSRSEMNVSTLELGDSALYLCASSPGQGLSDTQYFGPGTRLTVL.

This clone has a handful of counts. The gene calls are TRBV9 and TRBJ1-2; the D gene is possibly TRBD1 (6 bases). This CDR3 comprises 16 residues. Trimming left V 0 bases short and J 0 bases short, with 12 bases between. Germline CDR1 reads SGDLS; CDR2 reads YYNGEE. CDR3: CASSVDREHSNYGYTF. In DNA, the CDR3 is TGTGCCAGCAGCGTAGACAGGGAACATTCTAACTATGGCTACACCTTC.

The gene calls are TRBV2 and TRBJ2-5, with D possibly matching TRBD2 (6 bases). Trimming cost V 6 bases and J 1 base, with 9 bases left between them. CDR3 length: 13 amino acids. Per the germline V gene, CDR1 is SNHLY and CDR2 is FYNNEI. The CDR3 spells CASRRESQETQYF. DNA for the CDR3: TGTGCCAGCAGGCGGGAATCCCAAGAGACCCAGTACTTC.

Written as DNA, the CDR3 is TGCGCCAGCAGCCAAGATAACAGGGTGTCGTATGAAAAACTGTTTTTT. Translation gives CASSQDNRVSYEKLFF. This rearrangement joins TRBV4-1 to TRBJ1-4; a weak D match, TRBD1 (6 bases). Germline V lookup: CDR1 MGHRA, CDR2 YSYEKL. Trimming removed 0 bases from V and 6 bases from J, with 14 bases in between. This CDR3 spans 16 amino acids.